This T cell receptor beta chain is from a study of blood T cell repertoires in acute mononucleosis. Time point meaning: acute infectious mononucleosis, at clinical presentation within 2 weeks of symptom onset (visit 1). Profiled with immunoSEQ multiplex PCR; TCRdb holds only in-frame clones, not every one. The repertoire includes several thousand clones, 25% to 30% of them detected once, and around 30% sits in the top ten. This CDR3 has 15 residues. Trimming took 6 bases from V and 4 from J; bases not matched to a gene: 6. CDR1 and CDR2 from the germline V gene are SGHVS and FNYEAQ. The chain is built from TRBV7-6 and TRBJ2-5; 12 nucleotides agree with TRBD2. This clonotype was obtained from a woman under 30 with infectious mononucleosis caused by EBV. Source: EBV YVL epitope tetramer+ CD8+ T cells sorted from PBMCs, taken during acute infectious mononucleosis. The subset denotes: CD8 T cells binding a tetramer with EBV BRLF1 109-117 peptide (YVL-BR). DNA for the CDR3: TGTGCCAGCAGTCAACTAGCGGGAGGTCCAGAGACCCAGTACTTC. The encoded protein is CASSQLAGGPETQYF. Full variable domain (missing parts from reference TRBV7-6 and TRBJ2-5): GAGVSQSPRYKVTKRGQDVALRCDPISGHVSLYWYRQALGQGPEFLTYFNYEAQQDKSGLPNDRFSAERPEGSISTLTIQRTEQRDSAMYRCASSQLAGGPETQYFGPGTRLLVL.